These 15 T cell receptor beta chains were sequenced from one sample in a study of post-analysis software for immune sequencing data. Sequencing libraries made from TCR beta cDNA carried unique molecular identifiers. MiXCR was run by TCRdb on the PCR reads, yielding one entry per CDR3 protein. The table has approximately 770,000 distinct CDR3 sequences, roughly 46% seen once. What these receptors recognize is not known. Study-level points and caveats: A handful of TRBV segments occurring more often in patients than controls included TRBV5-6, TRBV5-1 and TRBV20-1.

The specimen was blood. The receptors were sampled from a girl aged 5-17 years with multiple sclerosis.

The chain recombines TRBV20-1 with TRBJ2-5; 9 bases line up with TRBD1. Germline-derived CDR1 and CDR2 are DFQATT and SNEGSKA (reference sequence). V trimming: 3 bases; J trimming: 6 bases; junction bases outside the gene matches: 8. This CDR3 is 14 amino acids long. The chain's CDR3 is CSASGTGRGKTQYF. CDR3 DNA sequence: TGCAGTGCTAGTGGGACAGGGCGGGGGAAGACCCAGTACTTC.

The chain joins TRBV11-3 to TRBJ2-1; the D is unclear. Trimming pared 1 base from V and 3 bases from J, leaving 13 bases between. CDR3 length: 16 residues. In germline, CDR1 is SGHNT, CDR2 YENEEA. The CDR3 bases are TGTGCCAGCAGCTTAGGCCCTCTCCTCCGCTACAATGAGCAGTTCTTC. The encoded protein is CASSLGPLLRYNEQFF.

CDR3 in amino acids: CASSFWGVGANVLTF. DNA of the CDR3: TGTGCCAGCAGCTTTTGGGGGGTAGGGGCCAACGTCCTGACTTTC. The chain recombines TRBV7-2 with TRBJ2-6; D perhaps matches TRBD2 (6 bases). This CDR3 contains 15 residues. Trimming took off 3 bases at V and 4 bases at J, with 10 bases between the two ends. CDR1 is SGHTA, CDR2 FQGNSA, per germline.

The genes are TRBV5-5 and TRBJ1-1; 7 bases align to TRBD1. Germline CDR1 is SGHKS and CDR2 is YYEKEE (reference sequence). J was trimmed by 4 bases and V by 2 bases; bases with no gene match: 8. The CDR3 is 15 amino acids. Here the CDR3 DNA reads TGTGCCAGCAGCTTACGCACAGGGGTGGGCACTGAAGCTTTCTTT. It translates to CASSLRTGVGTEAFF.

This clonotype was picked up a small number of times. This chain links TRBV7-2 with TRBJ1-5; TRBD1 matches at 7 bases. The CDR3 is made up of 12 amino acids. V was clipped by 8 bases and J by 6 bases; unmatched bases: 4. Germline-derived CDR1 and CDR2 are SGHTA and FQGNSA. This chain's CDR3 is CASERQGQPQHF. CDR3 DNA: TGTGCCAGCGAACGACAGGGTCAGCCCCAGCATTTT.

This clonotype was seen at least ten times. Relative to the germline gene, one junction end is altered; a read error may explain this. The chain joins TRBV5-1 to TRBJ2-1, with D possibly TRBD2 on 5 matching bases. Looked up from germline, CDR1 is SGHRS and CDR2 is YFSETQ. The CDR3 sequence is 11 residues long. The CDR3 is CASSLGGEQFF. The CDR3 DNA sequence: TGTGCCAGCAGCTTAGGAGGTGAGCAGTTCTTC.

The gene calls are TRBV6-5 and TRBJ1-1; D gene unclear. Between the trimmed V and J ends, which lost 6 bases and 1 base, there was a span of 15 bases. Per the germline V gene, CDR1 is MNHEY and CDR2 is SVGAGI. This CDR3 region has 15 residues. CDR3 nucleotides: TGTGCCAGCAGCCGAAAGGACGTTTGGAACACTGAAGCTTTCTTT. This encodes CASSRKDVWNTEAFF.

The chain carries TRBV5-1 and TRBJ2-3; D might be TRBD1 (6 bases). This CDR3 has 15 amino acids. Trimming pared 1 base from V and 1 base from J, leaving 10 bases between. The germline V gene has CDR1 SGHRS and CDR2 YFSETQ. The CDR3 loop is CASSLRGIRTDTQYF. In DNA form, the CDR3 reads TGCGCCAGCAGCTTGAGGGGGATTCGCACAGATACGCAGTATTTT.

The chain couples TRBV29-1 to TRBJ2-1, with 9 positions matching TRBD2. The V gene's germline CDR1 is SQVTM and CDR2 ANQGSEA. The trim removed 7 bases at V and 10 bases at J, leaving 5 bases unmatched. The CDR3 sequence is 11 residues long. The CDR3 DNA reads TGCAGCGCCCATAGCGGGAGCGAGCAGTTCTTC. Amino acid sequence: CSAHSGSEQFF.

The V call is TRBV12-3 or TRBV12-4, the J call TRBJ2-1; 8 bases match TRBD1. Germline trimming cut 3 bases from V and 8 bases from J; bases unmatched to any gene: 12. The CDR3 runs to 16 residues. Here the CDR3 reads CASSLAGQGKLYEQFF. Written as DNA, the CDR3 is TGTGCCAGCAGTTTGGCAGGACAGGGTAAATTGTATGAGCAGTTCTTC.

This clonotype was observed a few times. The V gene is TRBV28, the J gene TRBJ2-6; the D is unclear. Germline CDR1 and CDR2: MDHEN and SYDVKM. Trimming took off 2 bases at V and 13 bases at J, with 9 bases between the two ends. The length of the CDR3 is 12 residues. CDR3 sequence reads: CASSLPPNVLTF. In DNA form, the CDR3 reads TGTGCCAGCAGTTTACCCCCAAATGTCCTGACTTTC.

The genes are TRBV6-1 and TRBJ1-1; D remains ambiguous. V dropped 7 bases and J dropped 2 bases, with 14 bases sitting between them. Germline V gene lookup returns CDR1 MNHNS and CDR2 SASEGT. The CDR3 sequence is 14 residues long. In DNA form, the CDR3 reads TGTGCCAGCAAGTGGGCGGATGTTAACACTGAAGCTTTCTTT. This encodes CASKWADVNTEAFF.

The chain carries TRBV4-2 and TRBJ2-1; D is perhaps TRBD2 (6 bases). The CDR3 consists of 15 residues. The V gene lost 2 bases and the J gene lost 5 bases, with 13 bases spanning the gap. Looked up from germline, CDR1 is LGHNA and CDR2 is YNFKEQ. Here the CDR3 reads CASSQRGWGDNEQFF. The CDR3 region has the DNA TGTGCCAGCAGCCAAAGAGGTTGGGGGGACAATGAGCAGTTCTTC.

The genes are TRBV2 and TRBJ2-5, with TRBD1 matching 10 bases. Germline V gives CDR1 SNHLY, CDR2 FYNNEI. This CDR3 contains 15 residues. With V trimmed by 7 bases and J by 2 bases, 7 bases remained unmatched. The CDR3 DNA is TGTGCCAGCATCTTGGACAGGGGGAATCAAGAGACCCAGTACTTC. This sequence encodes CASILDRGNQETQYF.

The chain combines TRBV6-1 with TRBJ2-3; TRBD2 agrees at 15 bases. V was clipped by 3 bases and J by 5 bases; unmatched bases: 9. The CDR3 has 18 residues. Looked up from germline, CDR1 is MNHNS and CDR2 is SASEGT. The DNA of the CDR3 is TGTGCCAGCAGTGACCAACCGGGACTAGCGGGAGGTTTAGATACGCAGTATTTT. Amino acids: CASSDQPGLAGGLDTQYF.